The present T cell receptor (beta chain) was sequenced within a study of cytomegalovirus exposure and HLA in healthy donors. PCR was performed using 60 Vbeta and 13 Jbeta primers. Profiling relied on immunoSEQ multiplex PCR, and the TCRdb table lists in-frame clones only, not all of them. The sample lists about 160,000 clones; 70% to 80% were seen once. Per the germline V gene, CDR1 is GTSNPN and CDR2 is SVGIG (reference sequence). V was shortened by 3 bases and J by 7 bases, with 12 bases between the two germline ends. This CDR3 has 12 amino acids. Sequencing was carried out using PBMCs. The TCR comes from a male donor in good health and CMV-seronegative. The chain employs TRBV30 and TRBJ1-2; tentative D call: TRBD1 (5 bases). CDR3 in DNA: TGTGCCTGGAGCCCGGGGGTGTTTGGCTACACCTTC. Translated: CAWSPGVFGYTF.